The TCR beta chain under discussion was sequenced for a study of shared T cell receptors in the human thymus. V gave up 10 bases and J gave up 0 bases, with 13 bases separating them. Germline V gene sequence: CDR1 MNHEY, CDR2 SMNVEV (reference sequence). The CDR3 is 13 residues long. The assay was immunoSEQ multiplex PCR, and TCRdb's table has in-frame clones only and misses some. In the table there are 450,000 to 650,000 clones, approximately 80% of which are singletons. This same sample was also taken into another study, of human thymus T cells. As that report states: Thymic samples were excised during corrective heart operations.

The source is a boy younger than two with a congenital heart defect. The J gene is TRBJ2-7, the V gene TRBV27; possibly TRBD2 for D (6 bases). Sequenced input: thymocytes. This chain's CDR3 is CATGPSDSYEQYF. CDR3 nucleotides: TGTGCCACGGGACCTAGCGACTCCTACGAGCAGTACTTC.